One sample yielded the 20 T cell receptor beta chains listed below, sequenced in a study of shared clonotypes between healthy human individuals. The repertoire was sequenced with immunoSEQ multiplex PCR; TCRdb's copy has only in-frame clones and lacks some. The top ten clones hold approximately 0.56% of a sample with about 1.1 million clones, more than 75% of them seen once. Sequencing used memory CD4+ T cells from PBMCs. This sample's subset: CD45RA-negative fraction. These receptors were collected from a man between 18 and 35 years old in good health. Some clones in this sample may be carry-over from other donors' samples.

The rearrangement links TRBV28 to TRBJ2-7; possible D gene TRBD2, 7 bases. Trimming removed 7 bases at V and 4 bases at J, with 20 bases between. Germline CDR1 and CDR2: MDHEN and SYDVKM. The CDR3 runs 15 residues. CDR3 sequence: CASTTREGVVYEQYF. The CDR3 DNA reads as TGTGCCAGCACGACCAGGGAGGGGGTGGTTTACGAGCAGTACTTC.

The CDR3 DNA follows: TGTGCTAGTGGTTTGGTACAAGGCGGGTCTTCTGGGGCCAACGTCCTGACTTTC. Its protein product is CASGLVQGGSSGANVLTF. This chain links TRBV12-5 with TRBJ2-6, with D possibly matching TRBD2 (5 bases). Germline loops: CDR1 LGHNT, CDR2 FRNRAP. The CDR3 runs 18 residues. Trimming took 0 bases from V and 1 from J, leaving 13 bases between them.

The rearrangement uses TRBV28 and TRBJ2-7, with TRBD1 matching 9 bases. V lost 5 bases, J lost 4 bases, and 12 bases stayed unmatched. There are 16 residues in the CDR3. Germline V gene data show CDR1 as MDHEN and CDR2 as SYDVKM. The CDR3 protein is CASSPSPGQGAYEQYF. The DNA of the CDR3 is TGTGCCAGCAGTCCCTCCCCGGGACAGGGTGCTTACGAGCAGTACTTC.

This clone was observed a few times. J is TRBJ2-1 and V is TRBV11-2, with TRBD2 matching over 8 bases. The CDR3 has 15 amino acids. The germline V gene has CDR1 SGHAT and CDR2 FQNNGV. With 8 bases clipped from V and 9 bases from J, the junction kept 15 bases outside the gene matches. For the CDR3, the DNA is TGTGCCAGCGGAGGAGGCGGGAGGTTGTCTGGTGAGCAGTTCTTC. Its translation is CASGGGGRLSGEQFF.

The chain carries TRBV7-9 and TRBJ1-1; D possibly corresponds to TRBD1 (6 bases). V lost 5 bases and J lost 8, with 12 bases in between. The CDR3 sequence is 12 residues long. Germline CDR1 is SEHNR and CDR2 is FQNEAQ (reference sequence). The CDR3 spells CASSAGTLEAFF. The CDR3 bases are TGTGCCAGCAGCGCTGGGACACTCGAAGCTTTCTTT.

CDR3 bases: TGTGCCAGCAGCTTAGTGGGCCCTAGCAATGAGCAGTTCTTC. Protein product: CASSLVGPSNEQFF. This chain uses TRBV7-2 with TRBJ2-1; D is undetermined. Between the trimmed V and J ends, which lost 1 base and 6 bases, there was a span of 10 bases. CDR3 length: 14 amino acids. CDR1 is SGHTA and CDR2 is FQGNSA in the germline V gene. The whole variable domain, remainder taken from reference TRBV7-2 and TRBJ2-1, is GAGVSQSPSNKVTEKGKDVELRCDPISGHTALYWYRQSLGQGLEFLIYFQGNSAPDKSGLPSDRFSAERTGGSVSTLTIQRTQQEDSAVYLCASSLVGPSNEQFFGPGTRLTVL.

This chain links TRBV28 with TRBJ2-7; D may be TRBD1 or TRBD2 (5 bases each). The germline V gene encodes CDR1 MDHEN and CDR2 SYDVKM. V was pared by 0 bases and J by 5 bases, with 8 bases between. The CDR3 totals 13 residues. CDR3 DNA sequence: TGTGCCAGCAGTTTATGGGGGGAGAACGAGCAGTACTTC. Its translation: CASSLWGENEQYF.

V and J are TRBV5-4 and TRBJ2-1; D is unclear. CDR3 length: 15 amino acids. Trimming removed 0 bases at V and 4 bases at J, with 11 bases between. CDR1 and CDR2 (germline): SGHNT, YYREEE (reference sequence). Here the CDR3 reads CASSLEWSRYNEQFF. CDR3 bases: TGTGCCAGCAGCTTGGAATGGTCTCGTTACAATGAGCAGTTCTTC.

This chain links TRBV6-1 with TRBJ2-2; TRBD1 matches at 8 bases. CDR1 and CDR2 (germline): MNHNS, SASEGT. This CDR3 has 14 residues. J was trimmed by 5 bases and V by 6 bases; bases with no gene match: 5. The CDR3 reads CASSWGQVTGELFF. The CDR3 DNA reads TGTGCCAGCAGCTGGGGACAGGTGACCGGGGAGCTGTTTTTT.

This chain connects TRBV18 to TRBJ2-3; D tentatively reads TRBD1 or TRBD2 (5 bases each). The ends were cut back, 4 bases at V and 2 bases at J, with 13 bases in the middle. CDR3 size: 15 residues. Germline lookup yields CDR1 KGHSH and CDR2 LQKENI. CDR3 nucleotide sequence: TGTGCCAGCTCACGGGACGGGACCCACACAGATACGCAGTATTTT. The encoded protein is CASSRDGTHTDTQYF.

The chain carries TRBV18 and TRBJ1-4, with 7 bases matching TRBD1. The CDR3 has 16 residues. The V segment lost 4 bases and the J segment 5 bases; nucleotides outside the gene matches: 10. The germline V gene has CDR1 KGHSH and CDR2 LQKENI. The DNA for the CDR3 is TGTGCCAGCTCACAAAGAGGGGCACAGGGGAATGAAAAACTGTTTTTT. Protein product: CASSQRGAQGNEKLFF.

This clone has a single count. The V call is TRBV28, the J call TRBJ1-1; 9 bases are a match to TRBD1. Trimming at V came to 10 bases and at J to 2 bases, leaving 5 bases not matched to a gene. CDR1 is MDHEN and CDR2 is SYDVKM in the germline V gene. The CDR3 spans 13 residues. The CDR3 bases are TGTGCCACCCAACAGGGGGCAAACACTGAAGCTTTCTTT. This codes for CATQQGANTEAFF.

The chain recombines TRBV5-4 with TRBJ1-4, with D perhaps matching TRBD1 (5 bases). Trimming took 3 bases from V and 8 from J, leaving 17 bases between them. The germline CDR1 and CDR2 sequences are SGHNT and YYREEE (reference sequence). The CDR3 length is 15 residues. The CDR3: CASSSRTPSGEKLFF. In DNA, the CDR3 is TGTGCCAGCAGCTCGCGGACACCGTCGGGGGAAAAACTGTTTTTT.

This chain connects TRBV6-5 to TRBJ2-2; D remains ambiguous. The CDR3 is made up of 14 amino acids. Germline CDR1 and CDR2: MNHEY and SVGAGI. V lost 0 bases and J 5 bases, leaving 7 bases between the germline ends. The DNA of the CDR3 is TGTGCCAGCAGTTACTCGCTCGCGACCGGGGAGCTGTTTTTT. This encodes CASSYSLATGELFF.

In the case of this clone: Within the sample, other DNA sequences also encode this same CDR3. The gene calls are TRBV5-1 and TRBJ2-3; TRBD1 might be the D (5 bases). The CDR3 has 12 amino acids. Between the trimmed V and J ends, which lost 0 bases and 6 bases, there was a span of 5 bases. Germline-derived CDR1 and CDR2 are SGHRS and YFSETQ. CDR3 region: CASSLEGDTQYF. The CDR3 nucleotides read TGCGCCAGCAGCTTGGAGGGGGATACGCAGTATTTT. The full variable domain, in which reference TRBV5-1 and TRBJ2-3 provide the parts outside the CDR3, is KAGVTQTPRYLIKTRGQQVTLSCSPISGHRSVSWYQQTPGQGLQFLFEYFSETQRNKGNFPGRFSGRQFSNSRSEMNVSTLELGDSALYLCASSLEGDTQYFGPGTRLTVL.

This chain connects TRBV5-4 to TRBJ2-2, with 12 bases that match TRBD2. V lost 6 bases, J lost 0 bases, and 9 bases stayed unmatched. The CDR3 consists of 18 residues. Germline V gene lookup returns CDR1 SGHNT and CDR2 YYREEE (reference sequence). CDR3 coding DNA: TGTGCCAGCACCCGAGGACTAGCGGGGCACACGAACACCGGGGAGCTGTTTTTT. Amino acids: CASTRGLAGHTNTGELFF.

The genes are TRBV19 and TRBJ2-3; D is unresolved. Germline V lookup: CDR1 LNHDA, CDR2 SQIVND (reference sequence). Deletions cut 3 bases from V and 6 bases from J, with 4 bases between. The CDR3 sequence is 11 residues long. The CDR3 region is CASSIMDTQYF. The DNA for the CDR3 is TGTGCCAGTAGTATTATGGATACGCAGTATTTT. The full variable domain, in which reference TRBV19 and TRBJ2-3 provide the parts outside the CDR3, is DGGITQSPKYLFRKEGQNVTLSCEQNLNHDAMYWYRQDPGQGLRLIYYSQIVNDFQKGDIAEGYSVSREKKESFPLTVTSAQKNPTAFYLCASSIMDTQYFGPGTRLTVL.

The gene calls are TRBV4-3 and TRBJ1-2, with D uncertain. CDR1 LGHNA and CDR2 YSLEER come from the germline V gene. The CDR3 contains 15 residues. The V gene lost 0 bases and the J gene lost 3 bases, with 11 bases spanning the gap. This chain's CDR3 is CASSQDSGADYGYTF. The CDR3 nucleotides are TGCGCCAGCAGCCAAGATAGCGGAGCAGACTATGGCTACACCTTC.

This clone has just a few counts. The rearrangement uses TRBV7-9 and TRBJ2-3, with 7 bases aligning to TRBD1. CDR3 size: 14 residues. After removal of 3 bases from V and 2 bases from J, the junction contained 2 bases not matched to a gene. Per the germline V gene, CDR1 is SEHNR and CDR2 is FQNEAQ (reference sequence). The CDR3 loop reads CASSLGTATDTQYF. DNA for the CDR3: TGTGCCAGCAGCTTGGGGACAGCCACAGATACGCAGTATTTT.

On this clone itself: This sample includes further DNA sequences coding for the same CDR3. The rearrangement joins TRBV9 to TRBJ1-1, with D perhaps matching TRBD1 (5 bases). V dropped 1 base and J dropped 1 base, with 8 bases sitting between them. The germline CDR1 and CDR2 sequences are SGDLS and YYNGEE. The CDR3 spans 14 residues. DNA of the CDR3: TGTGCCAGCAGCGTATCGGGGGAGAACACTGAAGCTTTCTTT. Its translation is CASSVSGENTEAFF.